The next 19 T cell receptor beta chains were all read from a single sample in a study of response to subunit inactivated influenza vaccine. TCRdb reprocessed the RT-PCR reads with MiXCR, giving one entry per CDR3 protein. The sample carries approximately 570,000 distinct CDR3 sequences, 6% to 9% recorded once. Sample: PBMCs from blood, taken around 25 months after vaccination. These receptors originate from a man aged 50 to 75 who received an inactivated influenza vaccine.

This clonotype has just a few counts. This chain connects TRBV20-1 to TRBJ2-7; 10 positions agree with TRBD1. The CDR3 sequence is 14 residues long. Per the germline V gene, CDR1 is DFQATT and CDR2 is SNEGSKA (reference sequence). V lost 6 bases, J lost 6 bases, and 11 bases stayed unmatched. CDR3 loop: CSASPGTGVIEQYF. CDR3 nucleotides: TGCAGTGCGTCTCCCGGGACAGGGGTGATCGAGCAGTACTTC.

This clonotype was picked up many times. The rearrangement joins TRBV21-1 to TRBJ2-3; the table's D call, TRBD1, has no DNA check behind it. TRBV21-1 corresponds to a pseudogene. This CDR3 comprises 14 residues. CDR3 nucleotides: TGTGCCAGCACCCCCCGGGAGCCCACAGATACGCAGTATTTT. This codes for CASTPREPTDTQYF.

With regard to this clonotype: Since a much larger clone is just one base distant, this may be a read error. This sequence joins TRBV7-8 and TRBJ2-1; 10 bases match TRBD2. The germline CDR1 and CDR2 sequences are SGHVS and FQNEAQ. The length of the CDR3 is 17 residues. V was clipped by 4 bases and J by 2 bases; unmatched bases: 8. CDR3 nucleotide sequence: TGTGCCAGCAGCTCCGGACTAGCGGTGGTCACCTACAATGAGCAGTTCTTC. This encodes CASSSGLAVVTYNEQFF.

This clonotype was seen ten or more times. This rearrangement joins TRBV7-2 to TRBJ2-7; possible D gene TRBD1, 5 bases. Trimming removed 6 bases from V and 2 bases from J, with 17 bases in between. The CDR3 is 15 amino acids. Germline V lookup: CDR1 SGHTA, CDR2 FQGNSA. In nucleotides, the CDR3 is TGTGCCAGCAGGGTGGGATTTAGGGGCCCCTACGAGCAGTACTTC. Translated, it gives CASRVGFRGPYEQYF.

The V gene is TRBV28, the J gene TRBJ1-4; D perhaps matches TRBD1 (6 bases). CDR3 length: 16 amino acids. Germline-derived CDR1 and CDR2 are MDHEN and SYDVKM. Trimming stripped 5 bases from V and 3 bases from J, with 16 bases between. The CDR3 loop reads CASSDLLGGPNEKLFF. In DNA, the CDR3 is TGTGCCAGCAGTGACCTACTTGGGGGCCCTAATGAAAAACTGTTTTTT. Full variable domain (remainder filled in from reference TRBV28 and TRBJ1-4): DVKVTQSSRYLVKRTGEKVFLECVQDMDHENMFWYRQDPGLGLRLIYFSYDVKMKEKGDIPEGYSVSREKKERFSLILESASTNQTSMYLCASSDLLGGPNEKLFFGSGTQLSVL.

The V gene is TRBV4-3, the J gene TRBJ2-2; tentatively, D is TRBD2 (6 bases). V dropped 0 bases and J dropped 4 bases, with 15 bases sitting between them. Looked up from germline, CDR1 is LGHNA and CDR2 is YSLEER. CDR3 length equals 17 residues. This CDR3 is CASSQDWRRRGTGELFF. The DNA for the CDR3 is TGCGCCAGCAGCCAAGATTGGCGACGGCGGGGCACCGGGGAGCTGTTTTTT.

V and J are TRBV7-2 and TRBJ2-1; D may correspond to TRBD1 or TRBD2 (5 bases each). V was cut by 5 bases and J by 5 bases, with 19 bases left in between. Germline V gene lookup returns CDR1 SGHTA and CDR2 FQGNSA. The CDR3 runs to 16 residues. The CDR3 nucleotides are TGTGCCAGCAGCGACCGGGTGGCAGGGACCGACAATGAGCAGTTCTTC. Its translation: CASSDRVAGTDNEQFF.

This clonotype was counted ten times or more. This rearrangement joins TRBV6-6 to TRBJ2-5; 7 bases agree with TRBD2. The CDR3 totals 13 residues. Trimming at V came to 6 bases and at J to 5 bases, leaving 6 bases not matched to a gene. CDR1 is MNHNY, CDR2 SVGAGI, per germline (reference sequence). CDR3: CASSRTRLETQYF. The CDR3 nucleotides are TGTGCCAGCAGCAGGACTAGGCTGGAGACCCAGTACTTC.

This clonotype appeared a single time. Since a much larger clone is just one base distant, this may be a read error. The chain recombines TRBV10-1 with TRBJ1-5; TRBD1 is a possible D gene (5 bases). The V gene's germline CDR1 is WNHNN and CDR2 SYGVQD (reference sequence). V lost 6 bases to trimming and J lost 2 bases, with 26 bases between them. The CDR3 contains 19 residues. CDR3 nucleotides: TGCGCCAGCAGCAGATCCTCCCGGGACTGGGTTTTCGGCAATCAGCCCCAGCATTTT. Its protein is CASSRSSRDWVFGNQPQHF.

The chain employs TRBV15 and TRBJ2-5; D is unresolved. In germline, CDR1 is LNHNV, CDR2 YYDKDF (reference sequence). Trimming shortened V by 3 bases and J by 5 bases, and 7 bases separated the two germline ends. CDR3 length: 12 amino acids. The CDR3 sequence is CATSSLEETQYF. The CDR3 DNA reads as TGTGCCACCAGCAGCCTTGAGGAGACCCAGTACTTC. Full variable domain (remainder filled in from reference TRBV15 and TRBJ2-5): DAMVIQNPRYQVTQFGKPVTLSCSQTLNHNVMYWYQQKSSQAPKLLFHYYDKDFNNEADTPDNFQSRRPNTSFCFLDIRSPGLGDTAMYLCATSSLEETQYFGPGTRLLVL.

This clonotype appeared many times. The CDR3 here is CASRGISEQFF. The CDR3 DNA sequence: TGCGCCAGCAGGGGTATCAGTGAGCAGTTCTTC. The chain uses TRBV5-1 and TRBJ2-1; D gene ambiguous. The CDR3 totals 11 residues. The germline gives CDR1 SGHRS, CDR2 YFSETQ. Trimming shortened V by 5 bases and J by 9 bases, and 9 bases separated the two germline ends.

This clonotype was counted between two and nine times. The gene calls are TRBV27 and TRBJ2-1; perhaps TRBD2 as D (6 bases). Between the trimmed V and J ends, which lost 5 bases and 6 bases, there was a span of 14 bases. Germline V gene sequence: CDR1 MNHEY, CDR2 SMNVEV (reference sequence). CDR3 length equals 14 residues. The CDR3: CASSKNAGTNEQFF. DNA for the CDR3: TGTGCCAGCAGTAAGAATGCGGGGACCAATGAGCAGTTCTTC.

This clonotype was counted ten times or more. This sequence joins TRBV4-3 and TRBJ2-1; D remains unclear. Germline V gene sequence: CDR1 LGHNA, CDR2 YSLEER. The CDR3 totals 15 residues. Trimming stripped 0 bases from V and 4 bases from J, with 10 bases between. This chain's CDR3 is CASSQDLGAYNEQFF. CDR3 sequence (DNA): TGCGCCAGCAGCCAAGATTTAGGCGCATACAATGAGCAGTTCTTC.

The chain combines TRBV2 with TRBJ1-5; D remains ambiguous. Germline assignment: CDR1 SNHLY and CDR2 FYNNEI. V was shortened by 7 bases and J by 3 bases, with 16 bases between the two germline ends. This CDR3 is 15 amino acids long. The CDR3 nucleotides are TGTGCCAGCACTAAAGCGGCACACCACAATCAGCCCCAGCATTTT. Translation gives CASTKAAHHNQPQHF.

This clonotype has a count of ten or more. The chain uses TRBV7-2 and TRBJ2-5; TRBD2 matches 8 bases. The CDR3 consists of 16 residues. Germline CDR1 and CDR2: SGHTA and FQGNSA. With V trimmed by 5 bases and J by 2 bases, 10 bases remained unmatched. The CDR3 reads CASSAQRGRFQETQYF. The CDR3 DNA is TGTGCCAGCAGCGCTCAGCGGGGGAGGTTTCAAGAGACCCAGTACTTC.

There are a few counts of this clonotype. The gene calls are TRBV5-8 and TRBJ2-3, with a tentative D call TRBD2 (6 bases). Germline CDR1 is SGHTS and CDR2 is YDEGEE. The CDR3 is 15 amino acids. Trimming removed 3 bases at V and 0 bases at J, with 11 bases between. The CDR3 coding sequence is TGTGCCAGCAGCTCGGGAGAGTCTAGCACAGATACGCAGTATTTT. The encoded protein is CASSSGESSTDTQYF.

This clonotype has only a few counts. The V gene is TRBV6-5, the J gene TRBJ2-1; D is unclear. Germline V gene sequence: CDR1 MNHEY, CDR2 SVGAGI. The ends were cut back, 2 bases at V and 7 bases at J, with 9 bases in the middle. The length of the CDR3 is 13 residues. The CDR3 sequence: CASSYMDGNEQFF. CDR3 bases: TGTGCCAGCAGTTACATGGATGGGAATGAGCAGTTCTTC.

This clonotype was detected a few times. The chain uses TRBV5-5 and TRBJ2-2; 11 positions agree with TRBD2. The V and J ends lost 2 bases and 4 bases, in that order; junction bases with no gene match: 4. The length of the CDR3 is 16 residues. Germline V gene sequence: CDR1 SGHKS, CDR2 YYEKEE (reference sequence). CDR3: CASSLTSGRLTGELFF. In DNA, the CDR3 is TGTGCCAGCAGCTTAACTAGCGGGAGACTCACCGGGGAGCTGTTTTTT.

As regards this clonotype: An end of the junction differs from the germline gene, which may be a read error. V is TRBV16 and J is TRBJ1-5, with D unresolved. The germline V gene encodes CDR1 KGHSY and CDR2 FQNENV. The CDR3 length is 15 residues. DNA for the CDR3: TGTGCCTGCAGCCAATCCGTTCCAGCCGATCAGCCCCAGCATTTT. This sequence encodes CACSQSVPADQPQHF. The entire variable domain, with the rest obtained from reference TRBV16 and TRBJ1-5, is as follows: GEEVAQTPKHLVRGEGQKAKLYCAPIKGHSYVFWYQQVLKNEFKFLISFQNENVFDETGMPKERFSAKCLPNSPCSLEIQATKLEDSAVYFCACSQSVPADQPQHFGDGTRLSIL.